The T cell receptor beta chain described here comes from a study of post-analysis software for immune sequencing data. As for the study in general: Patients with relapsing-remitting, secondary progressive and progressive-relapsing multiple sclerosis courses were all represented.

Study conclusions and caveats: Significantly lower normalized Chao1 diversity was found in patients with multiple sclerosis relative to controls. Strong same-batch co-clustering of samples appeared with F measure clustering. TRBV segments more frequent in patients than in controls numbered roughly 5 and included TRBV5-6, TRBV5-1 and TRBV20-1.

As regards this clonotype: Its antigen remains unidentified.

TCR beta libraries were prepared from cDNA with unique molecular identifiers. Out of roughly 0.85 to 11 million T cells, some 480,000 cDNA molecules were generated. From the PCR reads, TCRdb called clonotypes with MiXCR, one entry per CDR3 protein. The data show fewer than 900,000 distinct CDR3 sequences, with under 60% seen just once and 4.9% held by the top ten. Germline V gene sequence: CDR1 PRHDT, CDR2 FYEKMQ (reference sequence). The CDR3 is 14 residues long. The rearrangement links TRBV13 to TRBJ2-4, with D possibly TRBD2 on 6 matching bases. The last part of the DNA fits TRBJ2-7 better; the J call may be wrong. The sequence derives from a girl between 5 and 17 years old with multiple sclerosis. Sequencing was performed on blood. The CDR3 sequence: CASRPLGGDYEQYF. The CDR3 bases are TGTGCCAGCAGACCGCTGGGGGGAGACTACGAGCAGTACTTC.